The T cell receptor (beta chain) described here comes from a study of shared clonotypes between healthy human individuals. Study-wide findings and caveats: Expectations were that clonotype sharing among donors would be affected by sequencing depth.

V was trimmed by 2 bases and J by 0 bases, leaving 10 bases between them. The CDR3 is 15 residues long. CDR1 is SNHLY and CDR2 is FYNNEI in the germline V gene. Genomic DNA per cell subset filled all wells of several immunoSEQ plates. The data were produced by immunoSEQ multiplex PCR, yet TCRdb's version contains in-frame clones alone and is incomplete. The repertoire includes hundreds of thousands of clones, 76% of them detected once, and over 10% sits in the top ten. Concerning this clone: Its antigen is unidentified.

The chain employs TRBV2 and TRBJ1-2, with D unresolved. This receptor was taken from a woman aged 35 to 49 in good health. Some clones in this sample may be carry-over from other donors' samples. Sequencing input: PBMCs. The CDR3 coding sequence is TGTGCCAGCAGTGAAAATAGGAATCCTAACTATGGCTACACCTTC. Encoded protein: CASSENRNPNYGYTF.